The clone carrying this TCR beta chain was seen a few times. Its antigen is not known. This specimen comes from a study of T-cell memory formation after mild COVID-19. Turning to the study itself: The study found TCR clusters largely donor specific.

Whole-study results and caveats: CM and EM subsets held most contracting CD4+ clones; EMRA held CD8+ ones.

Germline V gene data show CDR1 as MNHEY and CDR2 as SMNVEV (reference sequence). With 6 bases removed from V and 2 bases from J, the gap between germline ends came to 14 bases. The CDR3 spans 15 residues. Via MiXCR, TCRdb re-called the 5' RACE reads, giving one row per CDR3 protein. The sample contains around 90,000 distinct CDR3 sequences, approximately 13% of which appear only once. Sequenced input: PBMCs or a T cell subset sorted from them (not recorded which). The clonotype was recovered from an adult woman who had mild COVID-19 (a few samples of this study predate the infection). Cell type and time point are not known. The rearrangement uses TRBV27 and TRBJ1-5, with D perhaps matching TRBD1 (6 bases). CDR3 sequence: CASSTQGLRNQPQHF. The CDR3 coding sequence is TGTGCCAGCAGCACACAGGGCCTGCGCAATCAGCCCCAGCATTTT.